These 27 T cell receptor beta chains were sequenced from one sample in a study of beta chain features in type 1 diabetes. Antigens of these TCRs are unknown. The study's findings and limits: In every one of the four CD4+ subsets, TCRB CDR3s were moderately but significantly shorter in Type 1 diabetes patients.

Since all of the isolated RNA was reverse transcribed, expressed TCRB transcripts were what got sequenced. Libraries were prepared by immunoSEQ multiplex PCR; TCRdb keeps only in-frame clonotypes and omits some of them. The sample contains 95,000 to 150,000 clones, 15% to 20% of which appear only once. Sequencing was carried out using central memory CD4+ T cells from blood. These receptors all come from a man younger than 40 with type 1 diabetes.

This chain connects TRBV9 to TRBJ1-4; D might be TRBD1 (6 bases). Trimming stripped 0 bases from V and 4 bases from J, with 13 bases between. Germline-derived CDR1 and CDR2 are SGDLS and YYNGEE. The CDR3 is 16 amino acids. The DNA of the CDR3 is TGTGCCAGCAGCGTAGCACAGGGTCAGGGTAATGAAAAACTGTTTTTT. Translating it yields CASSVAQGQGNEKLFF.

This clone came up a few times. This chain links TRBV28 with TRBJ2-3; TRBD1 matches 9 bases. This CDR3 region has 15 residues. Trimming took 6 bases from V and 0 from J; bases not matched to a gene: 4. Germline assignment: CDR1 MDHEN and CDR2 SYDVKM. This CDR3 reads CASRTGQGSTDTQYF. In nucleotides, the CDR3 is TGTGCCAGCAGAACCGGACAGGGGAGCACAGATACGCAGTATTTT. The full variable domain, its missing parts supplied by reference TRBV28 and TRBJ2-3, is DVKVTQSSRYLVKRTGEKVFLECVQDMDHENMFWYRQDPGLGLRLIYFSYDVKMKEKGDIPEGYSVSREKKERFSLILESASTNQTSMYLCASRTGQGSTDTQYFGPGTRLTVL.

The sample holds many counts of this clone. The CDR3 here is CAWSRRGVTDTQYF. CDR3 in DNA: TGTGCCTGGAGTCGCAGGGGGGTCACAGATACGCAGTATTTT. This chain connects TRBV30 to TRBJ2-3; possible D gene TRBD1, 7 bases. The CDR3 has 14 residues. Germline V CDR1 and CDR2: GTSNPN, SVGIG (reference sequence). Deletions cut 2 bases from V and 2 bases from J, with 11 bases between. Together with reference TRBV30 and TRBJ2-3, the CDR3 gives the full variable domain: SQTIHQWPATLVQPVGSPLSLECTVEGTSNPNLYWYRQAAGRGLQLLFYSVGIGQISSEVPQNLSASRPQDRQFILSSKKLLLSDSGFYLCAWSRRGVTDTQYFGPGTRLTVL.

There are a few counts of this clone. The V call is TRBV7-2, the J call TRBJ2-3; D possibly corresponds to TRBD2 (5 bases). Trimming removed 5 bases from V and 6 bases from J, with 21 bases in between. CDR1 and CDR2 from the germline V gene are SGHTA and FQGNSA. The CDR3 length is 16 residues. CDR3 sequence reads: CASSRLQSGGVDTQYF. The DNA for the CDR3 is TGTGCCAGCAGCCGCCTCCAGAGCGGCGGAGTGGATACGCAGTATTTT.

The rearrangement links TRBV11-2 to TRBJ2-4, with 8 bases identical to TRBD1. With V trimmed by 5 bases and J by 6 bases, 12 bases remained unmatched. The germline V gene has CDR1 SGHAT and CDR2 FQNNGV. The CDR3 is 16 amino acids. The CDR3 region is CASSLNRGARGNIQYF. In DNA form, the CDR3 reads TGTGCCAGCAGCCTGAACAGGGGGGCTCGCGGAAACATTCAGTACTTC. Looking up the rest from reference TRBV11-2 and TRBJ2-4 gives the full variable domain: EAGVAQSPRYKIIEKRQSVAFWCNPISGHATLYWYQQILGQGPKLLIQFQNNGVVDDSQLPKDRFSAERLKGVDSTLKIQPAKLEDSAVYLCASSLNRGARGNIQYFGAGTRLSVL.

This clone was seen more than once but under ten times. V and J are TRBV19 and TRBJ1-6; a possible D gene is TRBD1 (5 bases). Germline-derived CDR1 and CDR2 are LNHDA and SQIVND (reference sequence). Trimming shortened V by 0 bases and J by 8 bases, and 17 bases separated the two germline ends. The CDR3 has 17 amino acids. DNA of the CDR3: TGTGCCAGTAGTATAGATCGAAGAGGGGTAGGGGATTCACCCCTCCACTTT. This encodes CASSIDRRGVGDSPLHF.

The chain carries TRBV27 and TRBJ2-7; possible D gene TRBD2, 6 bases. V was trimmed by 6 bases and J by 2 bases, leaving 14 bases between them. From germline, CDR1 is MNHEY and CDR2 SMNVEV (reference sequence). This CDR3 is built from 14 residues. The CDR3 bases are TGTGCCAGCAGCCGCGGGGACGGGCCCTACGAGCAGTACTTC. Protein: CASSRGDGPYEQYF.

This clone was found many times. The chain recombines TRBV6-5 with TRBJ2-3; 10 nucleotides align to TRBD2. The CDR3 sequence is 14 residues long. Trimming took 8 bases from V and 4 from J; bases not matched to a gene: 6. Looked up from germline, CDR1 is MNHEY and CDR2 is SVGAGI. CDR3 bases: TGTGCCAGCCGACTGAGCGGGGGGGCAGATACGCAGTATTTT. This encodes CASRLSGGADTQYF.

V usage is TRBV28 and J usage is TRBJ1-4; D is possibly TRBD1 (5 bases). The germline gives CDR1 MDHEN, CDR2 SYDVKM. There are 15 residues in the CDR3. The V and J ends lost 5 bases and 4 bases respectively, with 14 bases between them. The chain's CDR3 is CASSTGRSSNEKLFF. The DNA of the CDR3 is TGTGCCAGCAGTACAGGACGCAGTAGTAATGAAAAACTGTTTTTT.

V and J are TRBV7-2 and TRBJ2-7; no clear D. The germline V gene encodes CDR1 SGHTA and CDR2 FQGNSA. The CDR3 covers 13 residues. Trimming left V 5 bases short and J 6 bases short, with 14 bases between. CDR3 residues: CASSASENREQYF. In DNA form, the CDR3 reads TGTGCCAGCAGCGCCTCAGAAAACCGCGAGCAGTACTTC.

This clone was counted a few times. The chain has TRBV30 and TRBJ1-6, with a weak D call TRBD1 (6 bases). Germline V lookup: CDR1 GTSNPN, CDR2 SVGIG (reference sequence). V was clipped by 1 base and J by 0 bases, with 13 bases between them. The CDR3 runs to 17 residues. The CDR3 loop reads CAWSATDRSSYNSPLHF. The CDR3 bases are TGTGCCTGGAGTGCGACCGACAGGAGCTCCTATAATTCACCCCTCCACTTT.

In this sample, this clone turned up a few times. This chain connects TRBV7-2 to TRBJ2-3; D not certain. Trimming shortened V by 1 base and J by 4 bases, and 12 bases separated the two germline ends. The CDR3 is 15 residues long. CDR1 and CDR2 (germline): SGHTA, FQGNSA. CDR3 residues: CASSLEGWDADTQYF. DNA for the CDR3: TGTGCCAGCAGCTTAGAAGGGTGGGATGCAGATACGCAGTATTTT. Looking up the rest from reference TRBV7-2 and TRBJ2-3 gives the full variable domain: GAGVSQSPSNKVTEKGKDVELRCDPISGHTALYWYRQSLGQGLEFLIYFQGNSAPDKSGLPSDRFSAERTGGSVSTLTIQRTQQEDSAVYLCASSLEGWDADTQYFGPGTRLTVL.

This clone appeared a few times. The rearrangement uses TRBV5-1 and TRBJ1-4; D is ambiguous. Trimming shortened V by 2 bases and J by 6 bases, and 11 bases separated the two germline ends. CDR1 is SGHRS and CDR2 is YFSETQ in the germline V gene. The CDR3 totals 14 residues. CDR3 coding DNA: TGCGCCAGCAGCTTTGGAGGAGTGGATGAAAAACTGTTTTTT. Amino acid sequence: CASSFGGVDEKLFF.

The chain couples TRBV7-2 to TRBJ2-5, with TRBD1 matching 8 bases. The CDR3 sequence is 15 residues long. The V segment lost 0 bases and the J segment 4 bases; nucleotides outside the gene matches: 4. Germline-derived CDR1 and CDR2 are SGHTA and FQGNSA. CDR3 coding DNA: TGTGCCAGCAGCTTAGCGGGCAGGGGGCGAGAGACCCAGTACTTC. It specifies CASSLAGRGRETQYF.

This clone has just a few counts. The J gene is TRBJ2-1, the V gene TRBV15; 8 bases map to TRBD1. The CDR3 has 14 residues. The V gene's germline CDR1 is LNHNV and CDR2 YYDKDF (reference sequence). V lost 5 bases and J lost 10; bases outside the gene matches: 10. The CDR3 nucleotides are TGTGCCACCAGCGAAAGATCAGGGGGCCTGGAGCAGTTCTTC. It specifies CATSERSGGLEQFF.

The chain has TRBV2 and TRBJ2-1; 8 bases match TRBD1. This CDR3 comprises 15 residues. CDR1 and CDR2 (germline): SNHLY, FYNNEI. V lost 1 base and J lost 12; bases outside the gene matches: 11. CDR3 nucleotide sequence: TGTGCCAGCAGTGAAGTGGGACAGGCGAGCTCATGGCAGTTCTTC. Protein product: CASSEVGQASSWQFF.

This clone came up a few times. The chain combines TRBV19 with TRBJ2-7, with TRBD2 matching 8 bases. With V trimmed by 4 bases and J by 0 bases, 8 bases remained unmatched. Looked up from germline, CDR1 is LNHDA and CDR2 is SQIVND (reference sequence). The CDR3 runs to 16 residues. In DNA, the CDR3 is TGTGCCAGTAGTAAGAGAGCCGGGGGGGACTCCTACGAGCAGTACTTC. Translating it yields CASSKRAGGDSYEQYF.

This clone showed up just a few times. The chain has TRBV7-2 and TRBJ2-3; a possible D gene is TRBD1 (7 bases). V lost 0 bases and J lost 4, with 14 bases in between. The CDR3 extends over 16 amino acids. CDR1 is SGHTA, CDR2 FQGNSA, per germline. CDR3 DNA: TGTGCCAGCAGCTTAGCGAACAGGGGCGGGGCAGATACGCAGTATTTT. Protein product: CASSLANRGGADTQYF. Complete variable domain (other parts from reference TRBV7-2 and TRBJ2-3): GAGVSQSPSNKVTEKGKDVELRCDPISGHTALYWYRQSLGQGLEFLIYFQGNSAPDKSGLPSDRFSAERTGGSVSTLTIQRTQQEDSAVYLCASSLANRGGADTQYFGPGTRLTVL.

This clone was seen at least ten times. The same CDR3 also results from other DNA sequences found in this sample. CDR3 nucleotides: TGTGCCAGCAGCTACGGCAGCGACTATGGCTACACCTTC. Residues: CASSYGSDYGYTF. J is TRBJ1-2 and V is TRBV6-5; D unclear. Trimming cost V 6 bases and J 3 bases, with 11 bases left between them. The CDR3 contains 13 residues. Germline loops: CDR1 MNHEY, CDR2 SVGAGI.

The genes are TRBV5-4 and TRBJ1-6; TRBD1 matches 7 bases. CDR3 length: 16 amino acids. CDR1 is SGHNT, CDR2 YYREEE, per germline (reference sequence). The V segment lost 4 bases and the J segment 9 bases; nucleotides outside the gene matches: 13. The CDR3 DNA sequence: TGTGCCAGCAGCCGCGGCTACAGGGGTATTACTTCACCCCTCCACTTT. Its translation: CASSRGYRGITSPLHF. The entire variable domain, with the rest obtained from reference TRBV5-4 and TRBJ1-6, is as follows: ETGVTQSPTHLIKTRGQQVTLRCSSQSGHNTVSWYQQALGQGPQFIFQYYREEENGRGNFPPRFSGLQFPNYSSELNVNALELDDSALYLCASSRGYRGITSPLHFGNGTRLTVT.

The chain has TRBV4-1 and TRBJ2-3, with D unresolved. Germline CDR1 MGHRA, CDR2 YSYEKL. V lost 0 bases to trimming and J lost 0 bases, with 7 bases between them. CDR3 length: 15 residues. CDR3: CASSQDRISTDTQYF. For the CDR3, the DNA is TGCGCCAGCAGCCAAGATAGGATTAGCACAGATACGCAGTATTTT.

In its sample, this clone was seen a few times. In DNA form, the CDR3 reads TGTGCCAGCAGCCTCCTCCACAGCGGGGATACGCAGTATTTT. This encodes CASSLLHSGDTQYF. The chain carries TRBV13 and TRBJ2-3; tentatively, D is TRBD2 (6 bases). The CDR3 length is 14 residues. Germline CDR1 is PRHDT and CDR2 is FYEKMQ (reference sequence). Trimming cost V 5 bases and J 6 bases, with 15 bases left between them.

The V call is TRBV5-1, the J call TRBJ2-2, with D perhaps matching TRBD1 (5 bases). V dropped 0 bases and J dropped 7 bases, with 13 bases sitting between them. Germline V gives CDR1 SGHRS, CDR2 YFSETQ. The CDR3 length is 15 residues. CDR3 nucleotides: TGCGCCAGCAGCTTGGCCGACAGTATGGACGGGGAGCTGTTTTTT. Amino acids: CASSLADSMDGELFF.

The chain uses TRBV18 and TRBJ1-1; 8 bases map to TRBD1. The junction had 4 bases not matched to a gene; V was cut back by 3 bases and J by 7 bases. Germline V gene data show CDR1 as KGHSH and CDR2 as LQKENI. This CDR3 region has 13 residues. The CDR3 is CASSPRGQGEAFF. DNA of the CDR3: TGTGCCAGCTCACCCCGAGGACAGGGTGAAGCTTTCTTT.

The chain links TRBV29-1 to TRBJ2-5; 11 nucleotides agree with TRBD1. Per germline, CDR1 SQVTM and CDR2 ANQGSEA. The V and J ends lost 7 bases and 7 bases, in that order; junction bases with no gene match: 14. CDR3 length: 15 residues. The CDR3 bases are TGCAGCGCCCATAAAGGGACAGGGGGACGCGGGACCCAGTACTTC. Translated, it gives CSAHKGTGGRGTQYF. Full variable domain (missing parts from reference TRBV29-1 and TRBJ2-5): SAVISQKPSRDICQRGTSLTIQCQVDSQVTMMFWYRQQPGQSLTLIATANQGSEATYESGFVIDKFPISRPNLTFSTLTVSNMSPEDSSIYLCSAHKGTGGRGTQYFGPGTRLLVL.

This CDR3 reads CASSEVWGLEKLFF. As DNA, the CDR3 is TGTGCCAGCAGTGAAGTATGGGGGCTTGAAAAACTGTTTTTT. The chain has TRBV6-1 and TRBJ1-4; D is possibly TRBD1 (6 bases). The V and J ends lost 1 base and 7 bases respectively, with 10 bases between them. The germline V gene encodes CDR1 MNHNS and CDR2 SASEGT. This CDR3 has 14 amino acids.

V and J are TRBV15 and TRBJ2-3; 7 bases are a match to TRBD1. The CDR3 is made up of 15 amino acids. CDR1 and CDR2 from the germline V gene are LNHNV and YYDKDF (reference sequence). The trim removed 6 bases at V and 4 bases at J, leaving 10 bases unmatched. In DNA form, the CDR3 reads TGTGCCACCAGAAGGACAGGTTCTTCATCAGATACGCAGTATTTT. This sequence encodes CATRRTGSSSDTQYF. Using reference TRBV15 and TRBJ2-3 for the parts outside the CDR3, the full variable domain is DAMVIQNPRYQVTQFGKPVTLSCSQTLNHNVMYWYQQKSSQAPKLLFHYYDKDFNNEADTPDNFQSRRPNTSFCFLDIRSPGLGDTAMYLCATRRTGSSSDTQYFGPGTRLTVL.